The source of this T cell receptor (beta chain) is a study of shared clonotypes between healthy human individuals. Study outcomes and limitations: Depth was large, yet rarefaction showed that sorted-subset sequencing was incomplete.

The CDR3 has 12 amino acids. The germline CDR1 and CDR2 sequences are GTSNPN and SVGIG (reference sequence). V lost 3 bases and J 5 bases, leaving 8 bases between the germline ends. Study processing details: Because ImmunoSEQ provided only junction sequences with no quality scores, the filtering differed. Measured with immunoSEQ multiplex PCR; TCRdb has only the in-frame clones, and not every one. V and J calls and clone size come straight from that table; D and trimming were deduced from the DNA. The sample consists of 600,000 to 750,000 clones, about three quarters of them appearing once. Nashville, Tennessee was home to all donors, who were Caucasian adults. This clone was seen ten or more times. Its antigen remains unknown. Other DNA variants within this sample encode the same CDR3.

Source material: memory CD4+ T cells sorted from blood. Noted subset: CD45RA-negative fraction. V gene TRBV30 combines with J gene TRBJ1-5, with D possibly TRBD1 on 5 matching bases. The TCR sequence derives from a woman in her 30s in good health. DNA of the CDR3: TGTGCCTGGAGCAGGGACGATCAGCCCCAGCATTTT. Translated, it gives CAWSRDDQPQHF.